What follows are 12 T cell receptor beta chains derived from one specimen sequenced in a study of cytomegalovirus exposure and HLA in healthy donors. Primers included in the PCR were 60 Vbeta and 13 Jbeta primers. Method: immunoSEQ multiplex PCR; TCRdb's copy keeps in-frame clones and lacks some. The sample has over 250,000 clones; 86% are singletons. Source material: PBMCs. These receptors came from a man between 40 and 49 years old in good health and CMV-seropositive.

J is TRBJ1-2 and V is TRBV4-2; possible D gene TRBD1, 6 bases. V was shortened by 0 bases and J by 1 base, with 12 bases between the two germline ends. There are 16 residues in the CDR3. Germline values: CDR1 LGHNA, CDR2 YNFKEQ. The CDR3 loop is CASSQEGGDINYGYTF. CDR3 coding DNA: TGTGCCAGCAGCCAAGAAGGGGGGGATATTAACTATGGCTACACCTTC.

The CDR3 nucleotides read TGTGCCAGCAGTTACTCCCACGGGGGTAATGAAAAACTGTTTTTT. It encodes CASSYSHGGNEKLFF. The chain links TRBV6-6 to TRBJ1-4; maybe TRBD1 (5 bases). The germline V gene has CDR1 MNHNY and CDR2 SVGAGI (reference sequence). Trimming left V 0 bases short and J 4 bases short, with 9 bases between. The CDR3 is 15 amino acids.

This clone was detected only a few times. The chain couples TRBV6-5 to TRBJ2-7, with 8 bases matching TRBD2. This CDR3 spans 14 amino acids. Trimming removed 6 bases from V and 6 bases from J; junction bases left unmatched: 10. CDR1 and CDR2 from the germline V gene are MNHEY and SVGAGI. As DNA, the CDR3 is TGTGCCAGCAGCCCCAGGACGGGAGGGCGCGAGCAGTACTTC. Amino acids: CASSPRTGGREQYF.

J is TRBJ2-6 and V is TRBV19; D is unclear. Trimming took off 3 bases at V and 6 bases at J, with 18 bases between the two ends. Germline loops: CDR1 LNHDA, CDR2 SQIVND (reference sequence). The CDR3 contains 17 residues. The CDR3 DNA reads TGTGCCAGTAGTATTAATTACTTCGCGGCGCAGGCCAACGTCCTGACTTTC. It yields the protein CASSINYFAAQANVLTF.

A remark on this clone: Additional DNA sequences in this sample encode the identical CDR3. The chain carries TRBV19 and TRBJ1-1, with 7 positions matching TRBD1. J gave up 2 bases and V 8 bases, and 2 bases lay outside the gene matches. The CDR3 length is 12 residues. Germline V gene lookup returns CDR1 LNHDA and CDR2 SQIVND (reference sequence). CDR3 nucleotides: TGTGCCAGTCGGGACAGAAACACTGAAGCTTTCTTT. Its translation: CASRDRNTEAFF.

The chain links TRBV7-9 to TRBJ2-7; 7 nucleotides line up with TRBD1. Germline V gene data show CDR1 as SEHNR and CDR2 as FQNEAQ (reference sequence). CDR3 length: 13 residues. J lost 3 bases, V lost 5 bases, and 4 bases had no gene match. The CDR3 region is CASSPRQGYEQYF. CDR3 bases: TGTGCCAGCAGCCCCCGACAGGGCTACGAGCAGTACTTC. The entire variable domain, with the rest obtained from reference TRBV7-9 and TRBJ2-7, is as follows: DTGVSQNPRHKITKRGQNVTFRCDPISEHNRLYWYRQTLGQGPEFLTYFQNEAQLEKSRLLSDRFSAERPKGSFSTLEIQRTEQGDSAMYLCASSPRQGYEQYFGPGTRLTVT.

CDR3 bases: TGTGCCAGCTCACCCCAGGGACAGAACACTGAAGCTTTCTTT. This sequence encodes CASSPQGQNTEAFF. The rearrangement uses TRBV18 and TRBJ1-1; TRBD1 is a possible D gene (6 bases). Germline V lookup: CDR1 KGHSH, CDR2 LQKENI. The CDR3 is 14 amino acids. Trimming pared 3 bases from V and 1 base from J, leaving 9 bases between.

V gene TRBV7-9 combines with J gene TRBJ2-5; the D gene is possibly TRBD1 (5 bases). There are 16 residues in the CDR3. The germline V gene encodes CDR1 SEHNR and CDR2 FQNEAQ (reference sequence). Trimming stripped 4 bases from V and 2 bases from J, with 17 bases between. The CDR3 here is CASSWRSGSVQETQYF. The CDR3 bases are TGTGCCAGCAGCTGGCGATCAGGGTCAGTACAAGAGACCCAGTACTTC.

The V and J genes are TRBV10-3 and TRBJ2-1; 9 positions match TRBD1. The CDR3 runs 15 residues. Trimming removed 8 bases from V and 4 bases from J; junction bases left unmatched: 9. The germline V gene has CDR1 ENHRY and CDR2 SYGVKD. The CDR3 here is CAIRTGTGKYNEQFF. The CDR3, as DNA: TGTGCCATCCGCACCGGGACAGGGAAATACAATGAGCAGTTCTTC.

This clone is a singleton in its sample. The rearrangement joins TRBV27 to TRBJ1-1, with 8 bases fitting TRBD1. The V gene's germline CDR1 is MNHEY and CDR2 SMNVEV (reference sequence). V shed 5 bases, J shed 7 bases, and the junction held 6 bases outside the gene matches. This CDR3 spans 13 amino acids. CDR3: CASSPYRGVEAFF. The CDR3 region has the DNA TGTGCCAGCAGTCCTTACAGGGGGGTTGAAGCTTTCTTT.

This clone is a singleton in its sample. The J gene is TRBJ1-5, the V gene TRBV4-1; tentative D call: TRBD1 (6 bases). Germline values: CDR1 MGHRA, CDR2 YSYEKL. With 0 bases removed from V and 7 bases from J, the gap between germline ends came to 19 bases. The CDR3 is 17 residues long. The CDR3 here is CASSQDLLRQEKQPQHF. CDR3 sequence (DNA): TGCGCCAGCAGCCAAGATCTATTAAGACAGGAAAAACAGCCCCAGCATTTT.

The V and J genes are TRBV4-1 and TRBJ2-5; TRBD2 matches at 10 bases. The germline CDR1 and CDR2 sequences are MGHRA and YSYEKL. Trimming took 3 bases from V and 5 from J; bases not matched to a gene: 12. CDR3 length: 17 amino acids. The CDR3 loop is CASSQTGLARRLETQYF. The CDR3 coding sequence is TGCGCCAGCAGCCAGACGGGACTAGCGAGGAGGTTGGAGACCCAGTACTTC.